One sample yielded the 4 T cell receptor beta chains listed below, sequenced in a study of blood T cell repertoires in COVID-19. Some clones are missing from TCRdb's copy, which holds only in-frame ones; the method was immunoSEQ multiplex PCR. Of approximately 250,000 clones listed, around 88% are singletons. Sequencing used PBMCs or T cells enriched from blood (not recorded which). The receptors stem from a woman between 35 and 50 years old with acute COVID-19.

This clone appeared a single time. The genes are TRBV5-1 and TRBJ2-2; the D gene is possibly TRBD1 (7 bases). The V and J ends lost 3 bases and 4 bases respectively, with 22 bases between them. Per the germline V gene, CDR1 is SGHRS and CDR2 is YFSETQ. The CDR3 contains 18 residues. CDR3 region: CASSSGAGGMASTGELFF. The CDR3 coding sequence is TGCGCCAGCAGCTCAGGCGCAGGGGGGATGGCGAGCACCGGGGAGCTGTTTTTT.

This chain connects TRBV30 to TRBJ2-2; D is undetermined. Germline V gene data show CDR1 as GTSNPN and CDR2 as SVGIG (reference sequence). The CDR3 has 11 amino acids. V lost 4 bases, J lost 3 bases, and 3 bases lay in between. The CDR3 DNA follows: TGTGCCTGGACCGACACCGGGGAGCTGTTTTTT. Protein product: CAWTDTGELFF.

The V and J genes are TRBV4-3 and TRBJ1-5, with D perhaps matching TRBD1 (6 bases). Germline loops: CDR1 LGHNA, CDR2 YSLEER. The V end lost 4 bases, the J end lost 0 bases, and 10 bases lay between the germline ends. CDR3 length equals 15 residues. The CDR3 sequence is CASSPGQFSNQPQHF. The CDR3 DNA sequence: TGCGCCAGCAGCCCTGGACAGTTTAGCAATCAGCCCCAGCATTTT.

This clone was counted a single time. V gene TRBV7-2 combines with J gene TRBJ1-6, with D tentatively TRBD1 (6 bases). The V and J ends lost 7 bases and 7 bases respectively, with 11 bases between them. CDR1 is SGHTA and CDR2 is FQGNSA in the germline V gene. The CDR3 sequence is 13 residues long. CDR3 sequence reads: CASNRDENSPLHF. The CDR3, as DNA: TGTGCCAGCAACAGGGATGAGAATTCACCCCTCCACTTT. Together with reference TRBV7-2 and TRBJ1-6, the CDR3 gives the full variable domain: GAGVSQSPSNKVTEKGKDVELRCDPISGHTALYWYRQSLGQGLEFLIYFQGNSAPDKSGLPSDRFSAERTGGSVSTLTIQRTQQEDSAVYLCASNRDENSPLHFGNGTRLTVT.